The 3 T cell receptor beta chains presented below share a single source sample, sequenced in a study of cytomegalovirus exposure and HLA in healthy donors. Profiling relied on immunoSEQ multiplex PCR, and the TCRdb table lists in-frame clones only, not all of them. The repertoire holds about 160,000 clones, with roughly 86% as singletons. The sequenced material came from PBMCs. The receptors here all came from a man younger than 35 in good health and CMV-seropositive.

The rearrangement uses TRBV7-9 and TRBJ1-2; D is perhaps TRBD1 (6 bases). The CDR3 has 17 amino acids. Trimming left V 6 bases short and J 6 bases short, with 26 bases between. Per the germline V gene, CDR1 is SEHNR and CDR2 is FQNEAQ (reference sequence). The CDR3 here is CASRPSAGTRQEDGYTF. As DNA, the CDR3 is TGTGCCAGCAGACCTTCCGCCGGGACACGGCAAGAGGATGGCTACACCTTC.

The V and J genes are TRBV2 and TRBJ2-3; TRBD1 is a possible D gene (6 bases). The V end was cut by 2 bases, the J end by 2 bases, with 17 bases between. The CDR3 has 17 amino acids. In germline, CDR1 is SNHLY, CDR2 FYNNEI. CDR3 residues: CASSELRAGAPTDTQYF. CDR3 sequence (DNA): TGTGCCAGCAGTGAATTGCGTGCAGGGGCGCCCACAGATACGCAGTATTTT.

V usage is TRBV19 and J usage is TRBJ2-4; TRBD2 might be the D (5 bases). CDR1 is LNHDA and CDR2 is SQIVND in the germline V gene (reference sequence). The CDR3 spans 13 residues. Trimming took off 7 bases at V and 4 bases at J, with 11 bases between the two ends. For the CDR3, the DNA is TGTGCCAGTACAAGGGAGAGGAAAAACATTCAGTACTTC. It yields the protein CASTRERKNIQYF.